The 30 T cell receptor beta chains in this list originate from one sample, sequenced in a study of CD8+CD57+ T cells in acquired aplastic anemia. TCR beta VDJ and CDR3 were profiled, and genomic DNA was the template. TCRdb passed the reads through MiXCR, listing each CDR3 protein once. Altogether roughly 300,000 distinct CDR3 sequences are present, 55% to 65% being singletons, with the ten largest covering less than 10%. The specimen sequenced was sorted CD4+, CD8+, or CD8+CD57+ T cells (not recorded which) from PBMCs. The source of these receptors is a human donor with severe aplastic anemia or a healthy control (not recorded which).

This chain links TRBV19 with TRBJ2-2; D is perhaps TRBD1 or TRBD2 (5 bases each). CDR1 and CDR2 (germline): LNHDA, SQIVND (reference sequence). V lost 3 bases and J 6 bases, leaving 8 bases between the germline ends. The CDR3 consists of 13 residues. This chain's CDR3 is CASSMGVPGELFF. CDR3 coding DNA: TGTGCCAGTAGTATGGGGGTCCCCGGGGAGCTGTTTTTT.

The chain recombines TRBV15 with TRBJ1-5, with TRBD1 matching over 8 bases. Germline V gene data show CDR1 as LNHNV and CDR2 as YYDKDF (reference sequence). V was clipped by 2 bases and J by 8 bases; unmatched bases: 5. CDR3 length: 14 amino acids. The CDR3 protein is CATSRSDREEPQHF. The CDR3 DNA reads as TGTGCCACCAGCAGATCGGACAGGGAGGAGCCCCAGCATTTT.

The V gene is TRBV10-2, the J gene TRBJ2-1; D perhaps matches TRBD1 (6 bases). Germline lookup yields CDR1 WSHSY and CDR2 SAAADI. The CDR3 runs to 13 residues. Trimming removed 0 bases at V and 8 bases at J, with 8 bases between. In DNA form, the CDR3 reads TGCGCCAGCAGTGAGTCACAGGGCTATGAGCAGTTCTTC. As protein: CASSESQGYEQFF.

This clonotype was found a few times. The chain is built from TRBV7-9 and TRBJ2-5, with unresolved D. The end of the DNA fits TRBJ2-7 better, so the J call may be wrong. The CDR3 runs to 13 residues. CDR1 and CDR2 (germline): SEHNR, FQNEAQ (reference sequence). CDR3 nucleotides: TGTGCCAGCAGTTTCCCAGGAGACTACGAGCAGTACTTC. It specifies CASSFPGDYEQYF.

Ten or more counts support this clonotype. One end of the junction varies from germline; a read error may be responsible. This chain joins TRBV7-7 and TRBJ2-2; 7 bases fit TRBD2. The CDR3 length is 17 residues. Germline loops: CDR1 SSHAT, CDR2 FNYEAQ (reference sequence). The CDR3: CASSLTGGGANTGELFF. The CDR3 DNA follows: TGTGCTAGCAGCCTCACCGGGGGAGGGGCGAACACCGGGGAGCTGTTTTTT.

The sample holds one count of this clonotype. J is TRBJ1-4 and V is TRBV7-9, with D unresolved. The CDR3 is 16 residues long. CDR1 is SEHNR and CDR2 is FQNEAQ in the germline V gene (reference sequence). Trimming cost V 1 base and J 4 bases, with 13 bases left between them. CDR3 amino acids: CASSLESPRHNEKLFF. CDR3 bases: TGTGCCAGCAGCTTAGAGTCGCCGCGACATAATGAAAAACTGTTTTTT. The entire variable domain, with the rest obtained from reference TRBV7-9 and TRBJ1-4, is as follows: DTGVSQNPRHKITKRGQNVTFRCDPISEHNRLYWYRQTLGQGPEFLTYFQNEAQLEKSRLLSDRFSAERPKGSFSTLEIQRTEQGDSAMYLCASSLESPRHNEKLFFGSGTQLSVL.

This chain connects TRBV7-8 to TRBJ1-3; D unresolved. V dropped 2 bases and J dropped 4 bases, with 15 bases sitting between them. The CDR3 spans 16 residues. Germline-derived CDR1 and CDR2 are SGHVS and FQNEAQ. In DNA form, the CDR3 reads TGTGCCAGCAGCTTAAGTCTCTCTAGCGGGGGAAACACCATATATTTT. Amino acids: CASSLSLSSGGNTIYF.

The sample holds a few counts of this clonotype. The CDR3 loop is CASSYSGGARQYF. The CDR3 bases are TGTGCCAGCAGTTATAGCGGGGGGGCCCGACAGTACTTC. J is TRBJ2-7 and V is TRBV12-3 or TRBV12-4, with 11 bases lining up with TRBD2. The CDR3 totals 13 residues. V lost 4 bases, J lost 10 bases, and 6 bases stayed unmatched.

The V gene is TRBV29-1, the J gene TRBJ2-1; 12 bases match TRBD2. The CDR3 runs to 14 residues. Germline V gene sequence: CDR1 SQVTM, CDR2 ANQGSEA. V was pared by 5 bases and J by 6 bases, with 5 bases of the junction left unmatched. In nucleotides, the CDR3 is TGCAGCGTTTCAAGACTAGCGGGGGTCAATGAGCAGTTCTTC. Its translation: CSVSRLAGVNEQFF.

V gene TRBV2 combines with J gene TRBJ2-6, with D unresolved. CDR3 size: 13 residues. Germline CDR1 and CDR2: SNHLY and FYNNEI. V was pared by 7 bases and J by 1 base, with 5 bases between. The CDR3 nucleotides are TGTGCCAGCACTGCGTCTGGGGCCAACGTCCTGACTTTC. Amino acids: CASTASGANVLTF.

The chain combines TRBV12-3 or TRBV12-4 with TRBJ2-7; D is undetermined. Trimming took off 4 bases at V and 0 bases at J, with 10 bases between the two ends. The CDR3 loop spans 14 amino acids. The CDR3 sequence: CASSSGRSSYEQYF. The CDR3 DNA reads TGTGCCAGCAGTTCTGGACGGAGCTCCTACGAGCAGTACTTC.

The chain carries TRBV20-1 and TRBJ2-7; D remains ambiguous. Trimming left V 4 bases short and J 5 bases short, with 15 bases between. The CDR3 runs to 13 residues. Germline lookup yields CDR1 DFQATT and CDR2 SNEGSKA (reference sequence). In nucleotides, the CDR3 is TGCAGTGCTATTCGGACGGTAGAGGACGAGCAGTACTTC. Residues: CSAIRTVEDEQYF.

The chain employs TRBV20-1 and TRBJ2-2; D is possibly TRBD1 (6 bases). V dropped 4 bases and J dropped 1 base, with 19 bases sitting between them. The germline V gene has CDR1 DFQATT and CDR2 SNEGSKA (reference sequence). The CDR3 length is 17 residues. The CDR3 loop is CSATHDRTHMNTGELFF. CDR3 DNA sequence: TGCAGTGCTACCCATGACAGGACCCACATGAACACCGGGGAGCTGTTTTTT.

This clonotype showed up just once. This chain uses TRBV7-3 with TRBJ2-7; 7 nucleotides line up with TRBD1. V dropped 2 bases and J dropped 5; count of bases not matched to a gene: 3. This CDR3 is built from 13 residues. Per the germline V gene, CDR1 is SGHTA and CDR2 is FQGTGA. The CDR3, as DNA: TGTGCCAGCAGCTTAGAAGGGGGCGACGAGCAGTACTTC. It translates to CASSLEGGDEQYF.

This clonotype was picked up a small number of times. The chain recombines TRBV20-1 with TRBJ2-5; tentatively, D is TRBD2 (6 bases). V lost 5 bases and J 2 bases, leaving 9 bases between the germline ends. Germline V gene lookup returns CDR1 DFQATT and CDR2 SNEGSKA (reference sequence). The CDR3 sequence is 12 residues long. The CDR3 is CSARGTQETQYF. The CDR3 nucleotides read TGCAGTGCTCGCGGGACGCAAGAGACCCAGTACTTC.

This clonotype was counted ten times or more. The chain carries TRBV10-3 and TRBJ1-5; possible D gene TRBD1, 6 bases. V lost 6 bases and J lost 2, with 14 bases in between. The CDR3 sequence is 15 residues long. Germline V lookup: CDR1 ENHRY, CDR2 SYGVKD. The CDR3, as DNA: TGTGCCATCAGCCGAGGGGGGGATGGCAATCAGCCCCAGCATTTT. This sequence encodes CAISRGGDGNQPQHF.

CDR3 region: CALLDRGTYEQYF. The CDR3 DNA reads as TGTGCCCTACTGGACAGGGGAACCTACGAGCAGTACTTC. The chain carries TRBV2 and TRBJ2-7, with 9 positions matching TRBD1. The junction had 7 bases not matched to a gene; V was cut back by 11 bases and J by 2 bases. The CDR3 totals 13 residues. CDR1 and CDR2 from the germline V gene are SNHLY and FYNNEI.

The genes are TRBV5-1 and TRBJ2-7; tentatively, D is TRBD1 (5 bases). There are 13 residues in the CDR3. CDR1 is SGHRS and CDR2 is YFSETQ in the germline V gene. The V end lost 2 bases, the J end lost 3 bases, and 9 bases lay between the germline ends. The CDR3 coding sequence is TGCGCCAGCAGCTTCTCGACAGACTACGAGCAGTACTTC. Its protein is CASSFSTDYEQYF. Based on the CDR3 plus reference TRBV5-1 and TRBJ2-7, the full variable domain is KAGVTQTPRYLIKTRGQQVTLSCSPISGHRSVSWYQQTPGQGLQFLFEYFSETQRNKGNFPGRFSGRQFSNSRSEMNVSTLELGDSALYLCASSFSTDYEQYFGPGTRLTVT.

The chain has TRBV2 and TRBJ1-2, with D possibly TRBD1 on 6 matching bases. Germline V gene sequence: CDR1 SNHLY, CDR2 FYNNEI. Trimming took 6 bases from V and 8 from J, leaving 13 bases between them. The CDR3 consists of 12 residues. CDR3 sequence: CASRGGSAGYTF. CDR3 DNA: TGTGCCAGCAGGGGGGGCAGCGCCGGCTACACCTTC.

Of note for this clonotype: This clone may be a read error of a much larger clone one base away. This chain joins TRBV5-1 and TRBJ1-2; D remains ambiguous. This CDR3 contains 14 residues. The germline gives CDR1 SGHRS, CDR2 YFSETQ. CDR3 protein: CASSSGPASDGCTF. The CDR3 nucleotides are TGCGCCAGCAGCTCCGGACCGGCGTCGGATGGCTGCACCTTC. The variable domain in full, completed from reference TRBV5-1 and TRBJ1-2, reads KAGVTQTPRYLIKTRGQQVTLSCSPISGHRSVSWYQQTPGQGLQFLFEYFSETQRNKGNFPGRFSGRQFSNSRSEMNVSTLELGDSALYLCASSSGPASDGCTFGSGTRLTVV.

This clonotype was counted at least ten times. CDR3 residues: CASSFPKGGGTDTQYF. DNA for the CDR3: TGCGCCAGCAGCTTCCCCAAGGGTGGGGGCACAGATACGCAGTATTTT. The gene calls are TRBV5-1 and TRBJ2-3; D gene ambiguous. With 2 bases removed from V and 1 base from J, the gap between germline ends came to 14 bases. The germline gives CDR1 SGHRS, CDR2 YFSETQ. The length of the CDR3 is 16 residues. The full variable domain, its missing parts supplied by reference TRBV5-1 and TRBJ2-3, is KAGVTQTPRYLIKTRGQQVTLSCSPISGHRSVSWYQQTPGQGLQFLFEYFSETQRNKGNFPGRFSGRQFSNSRSEMNVSTLELGDSALYLCASSFPKGGGTDTQYFGPGTRLTVL.

This clonotype was found once. The chain has TRBV20-1 and TRBJ2-7; D is possibly TRBD1 or TRBD2 (5 bases each). The germline V gene has CDR1 DFQATT and CDR2 SNEGSKA (reference sequence). The CDR3 covers 13 residues. V gave up 5 bases and J gave up 3 bases, with 14 bases separating them. The CDR3, as DNA: TGCAGTGCTGGCCGGGACGGACTCTACGAGCAGTACTTC. Translation: CSAGRDGLYEQYF.

Of note for this clonotype: A much larger clone sits a single nucleotide away, making a read error possible. The V and J genes are TRBV5-1 and TRBJ1-5; the D is unclear. V was pared by 7 bases and J by 2 bases, with 13 bases between. CDR1 is SGHRS and CDR2 is YFSETQ in the germline V gene. CDR3 size: 14 residues. CDR3 loop: CASGPREGNQPQHF. The CDR3 coding sequence is TGCGCCAGCGGCCCTCGAGAGGGCAATCAGCCCCAGCATTTT.

This sequence joins TRBV19 and TRBJ2-5; perhaps D is TRBD1 or TRBD2 (5 bases each). The CDR3 spans 13 residues. From germline, CDR1 is LNHDA and CDR2 SQIVND (reference sequence). Trimming shortened V by 9 bases and J by 5 bases, and 16 bases separated the two germline ends. CDR3 amino acids: CASHPVGEETQYF. In DNA form, the CDR3 reads TGTGCCAGCCACCCAGTGGGGGAGGAGACCCAGTACTTC.

Note on this clonotype: No conserved phenylalanine or tryptophan is present at the end of the CDR3, so a read error is the likely explanation. V is TRBV5-1 and J is TRBJ2-2, with 7 bases aligning to TRBD2. CDR1 is SGHRS and CDR2 is YFSETQ in the germline V gene. The CDR3 sequence is 15 residues long. The J segment lost 5 bases and the V segment lost 0 bases, leaving 4 bases of the junction unmatched. CDR3 bases: TGCGCCAGCAGCTTGGATGCGGGGGTTACCGGGGAGCTGTTTCTT. It yields the protein CASSLDAGVTGELFL.

In DNA form, the CDR3 reads TGCAGTGCTAGGGGACTAGCGGGAGTAGTCGAGACCCAGTACTTC. Translation: CSARGLAGVVETQYF. The chain employs TRBV20-1 and TRBJ2-5, with 14 bases identical to TRBD2. V was clipped by 3 bases and J by 5 bases; unmatched bases: 5. Germline CDR1 DFQATT, CDR2 SNEGSKA (reference sequence). This CDR3 comprises 15 residues.

This clonotype was seen once. The conserved phenylalanine or tryptophan is not found at the CDR3 terminus, so this likely reflects a read error. The DNA is left out, because the CDR3 cannot be placed on it with certainty; the CDR3 is given as TCRdb lists it. V gene TRBV4-1 combines with J gene TRBJ1-6. Germline V gene lookup returns CDR1 MGHRA and CDR2 YSYEKL. The CDR3 adds up to 9 amino acids, both ends counted. CDR3 amino acids: CASSQEACG.

This clonotype was detected ten times or more. The gene calls are TRBV20-1 and TRBJ2-7; TRBD1 agrees at 7 bases. The trim removed 5 bases at V and 0 bases at J, leaving 7 bases unmatched. The CDR3 sequence is 14 residues long. Per the germline V gene, CDR1 is DFQATT and CDR2 is SNEGSKA (reference sequence). The CDR3 sequence: CSAHRGRSSYEQYF. Here the CDR3 DNA reads TGCAGTGCTCACAGGGGCCGAAGCTCCTACGAGCAGTACTTC.

This chain uses TRBV20-1 with TRBJ2-1, with 10 bases identical to TRBD2. CDR3 length: 12 residues. Germline V gene data show CDR1 as DFQATT and CDR2 as SNEGSKA (reference sequence). V gave up 6 bases and J gave up 10 bases; unmatched junction bases: 6. CDR3 sequence: CSAPSGRLEQFF. CDR3 DNA sequence: TGCAGTGCACCTAGCGGGAGACTGGAGCAGTTCTTC.

This chain joins TRBV20-1 and TRBJ2-1; TRBD1 is a possible D gene (6 bases). The V end was cut by 8 bases, the J end by 8 bases, with 7 bases between. The germline V gene encodes CDR1 DFQATT and CDR2 SNEGSKA (reference sequence). CDR3 length: 9 amino acids. CDR3 sequence (DNA): TGCAGTCGACAGGATGAGCAGTTCTTC. Amino acids: CSRQDEQFF.